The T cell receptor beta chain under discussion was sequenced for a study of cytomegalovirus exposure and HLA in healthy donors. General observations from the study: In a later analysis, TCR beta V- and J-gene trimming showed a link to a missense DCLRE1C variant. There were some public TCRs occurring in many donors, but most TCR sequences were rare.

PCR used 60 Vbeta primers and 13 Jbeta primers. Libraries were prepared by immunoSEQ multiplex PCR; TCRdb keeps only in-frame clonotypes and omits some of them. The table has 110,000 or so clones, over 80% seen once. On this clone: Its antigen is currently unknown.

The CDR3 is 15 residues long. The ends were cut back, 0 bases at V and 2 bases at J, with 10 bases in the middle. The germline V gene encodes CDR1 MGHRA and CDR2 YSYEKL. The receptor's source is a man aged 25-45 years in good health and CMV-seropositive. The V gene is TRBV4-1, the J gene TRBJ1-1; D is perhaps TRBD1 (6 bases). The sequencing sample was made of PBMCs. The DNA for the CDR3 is TGCGCCAGCAGCCAAGAGCCCAGGGGCAACACTGAAGCTTTCTTT. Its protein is CASSQEPRGNTEAFF.